This section outlines one T cell receptor beta chain sequence together with its context. The data are from a study of blood T cells in healthy people across ages. A sample-barcoded 5' primer and a J-beta primer mix were used in a second PCR of roughly 6 to 11 cycles. TCRdb independently ran MiXCR on the 5' RACE reads; one entry per CDR3 protein. The sample consists of a few hundred thousand distinct CDR3 sequences, 27% of them appearing once. Trimming left V 7 bases short and J 5 bases short, with 11 bases between. The CDR3 is 12 amino acids. Germline CDR1 is MNHNS and CDR2 is SASEGT. V usage is TRBV6-1 and J usage is TRBJ2-5; no definite D call. The clonotype comes from a woman in her seventies in good health. The sequenced sample was blood. Here the CDR3 reads CASKEQEETQYF. The DNA of the CDR3 is TGTGCCAGCAAGGAGCAGGAGGAGACCCAGTACTTC.